The 26 T cell receptor beta chains below were found in one sample sequenced in a study of control samples from healthy donors and cancer patients. The assay was immunoSEQ multiplex PCR, and TCRdb's table has in-frame clones only and misses some. Of around 45,000 clones in the sample, around 70% were seen once. The sample consisted of formalin-fixed, paraffin-embedded tissue. All receptors derive from a male donor with melanoma.

This chain connects TRBV18 to TRBJ2-1; D gene ambiguous. Germline assignment: CDR1 KGHSH and CDR2 LQKENI. CDR3 size: 14 residues. V shed 0 bases and J shed 7 bases, with 10 bases lying between them. The CDR3 loop reads CASSPPIGPNEQFF. Here the CDR3 DNA reads TGTGCCAGCTCACCACCGATAGGTCCGAATGAGCAGTTCTTC. The full variable domain, its missing parts supplied by reference TRBV18 and TRBJ2-1, is NAGVMQNPRHLVRRRGQEARLRCSPMKGHSHVYWYRQLPEEGLKFMVYLQKENIIDESGMPKERFSAEFPKEGPSILRIQQVVRGDSAAYFCASSPPIGPNEQFFGPGTRLTVL.

The chain combines TRBV2 with TRBJ1-2; 12 nucleotides line up with TRBD1. CDR1 and CDR2 (germline): SNHLY, FYNNEI. This CDR3 has 15 residues. The ends lost 7 bases at V and 4 bases at J; junction bases unmatched: 7. The CDR3 protein is CASKSGTGGRYGYTF. CDR3 nucleotide sequence: TGTGCCAGCAAATCCGGGACAGGGGGCCGCTATGGCTACACCTTC.

The chain has TRBV6-5 and TRBJ2-5; D might be TRBD1 or TRBD2, each matching 6 bases. Germline loops: CDR1 MNHEY, CDR2 SVGAGI. The V end lost 5 bases, the J end lost 5 bases, and 18 bases lay between the germline ends. The length of the CDR3 is 15 residues. This CDR3 is CASSQGPGGSETQYF. DNA of the CDR3: TGTGCCAGCAGTCAGGGGCCCGGGGGTTCGGAGACCCAGTACTTC.

In its sample, this clone was seen a few times. The chain uses TRBV7-9 and TRBJ1-1, with D hard to call. Germline V gene sequence: CDR1 SEHNR, CDR2 FQNEAQ (reference sequence). This CDR3 is built from 14 residues. Between the trimmed V and J ends, which lost 1 base and 5 bases, there was a span of 11 bases. This CDR3 reads CASSLVTGGTEAFF. The CDR3 DNA reads TGTGCCAGCAGCTTAGTAACGGGTGGAACTGAAGCTTTCTTT.

The V call is TRBV7-3, the J call TRBJ1-1; D remains ambiguous. The CDR3 loop spans 13 amino acids. The germline V and J ends were trimmed by 3 bases and 4 bases, with 9 bases remaining between them. The V gene's germline CDR1 is SGHTA and CDR2 FQGTGA. Here the CDR3 reads CASSFGPGTEAFF. The CDR3 region has the DNA TGTGCCAGCAGCTTCGGACCGGGCACTGAAGCTTTCTTT.

This chain connects TRBV11-2 to TRBJ2-3, with D uncertain. Between the trimmed V and J ends, which lost 3 bases and 2 bases, there was a span of 12 bases. In germline, CDR1 is SGHAT, CDR2 FQNNGV. This CDR3 contains 15 residues. Here the CDR3 reads CASSLFGSYTDTQYF. The CDR3 region has the DNA TGTGCCAGCAGCTTGTTCGGCAGTTACACAGATACGCAGTATTTT.

By share, this clone counts as medium-sized. This specimen includes other DNA sequences encoding the same CDR3. The chain couples TRBV5-1 to TRBJ1-1, with 8 bases lining up with TRBD1. With 4 bases clipped from V and 4 bases from J, the junction kept 6 bases outside the gene matches. Germline V gene sequence: CDR1 SGHRS, CDR2 YFSETQ. This CDR3 is built from 14 residues. The DNA of the CDR3 is TGCGCCAGCAGCCGTACGACAGGGGCCACTGAAGCTTTCTTT. Translating gives CASSRTTGATEAFF. Complete variable domain (other parts from reference TRBV5-1 and TRBJ1-1): KAGVTQTPRYLIKTRGQQVTLSCSPISGHRSVSWYQQTPGQGLQFLFEYFSETQRNKGNFPGRFSGRQFSNSRSEMNVSTLELGDSALYLCASSRTTGATEAFFGQGTRLTVV.

The chain has TRBV6-5 and TRBJ2-3; no definite D call. V was shortened by 8 bases and J by 5 bases, with 8 bases between the two germline ends. CDR3 length: 11 amino acids. The germline CDR1 and CDR2 sequences are MNHEY and SVGAGI. The CDR3 sequence is CASLQVDTQYF. In DNA, the CDR3 is TGTGCCAGCCTGCAGGTAGATACGCAGTATTTT.

This chain joins TRBV5-5 and TRBJ2-3; TRBD1 or TRBD2 may be the D gene (5 bases each). The germline V and J ends were trimmed by 4 bases and 7 bases, with 10 bases remaining between them. The CDR3 has 12 amino acids. Germline CDR1 reads SGHKS; CDR2 reads YYEKEE (reference sequence). CDR3 in DNA: TGTGCCAGCAGCCCGGGACCTAATACGCAGTATTTT. It codes for CASSPGPNTQYF.

The V gene is TRBV6-1, the J gene TRBJ1-5; D is undetermined. V gave up 3 bases and J gave up 3 bases, with 12 bases separating them. The CDR3 has 15 residues. From germline, CDR1 is MNHNS and CDR2 SASEGT. CDR3: CASSETPSYNQPQHF. CDR3 in DNA: TGTGCCAGCAGTGAGACCCCATCCTACAATCAGCCCCAGCATTTT.

The chain employs TRBV27 and TRBJ2-2; 7 bases fit TRBD2. Germline V gene lookup returns CDR1 MNHEY and CDR2 SMNVEV (reference sequence). CDR3 length equals 14 residues. Trimming cost V 6 bases and J 6 bases; bases outside gene matches: 7. CDR3 in DNA: TGTGCCAGCAGGGGCCATGCGGGAGCCGGGGAGCTGTTTTTT. Its protein product is CASRGHAGAGELFF.

DNA of the CDR3: TGTGCCAGCAGCACAACGACCGGGCTATTCGCCGTACGTTATGAGCAGTTCTTC. Protein product: CASSTTTGLFAVRYEQFF. The chain recombines TRBV6-2 or TRBV6-3 with TRBJ2-1, with D uncertain. V was clipped by 6 bases and J by 8 bases, with 29 bases between them. Germline V gives CDR1 MNHEY, CDR2 SVGEGT. This CDR3 is built from 18 residues.

V gene TRBV10-2 combines with J gene TRBJ2-1, with 11 bases lining up with TRBD1. Trimming took 6 bases from V and 10 from J; bases not matched to a gene: 5. The CDR3 is 13 residues long. Per germline, CDR1 WSHSY and CDR2 SAAADI. In nucleotides, the CDR3 is TGCGCCAGCAGAAGGACAGGGGGCGACGAGCAGTTCTTC. It is translated as CASRRTGGDEQFF.

CDR3 nucleotides: TGTGCCAGCAGTTACAAGCAAACAGGGAAGGGCTACACCTTC. Its translation is CASSYKQTGKGYTF. The chain carries TRBV6-5 and TRBJ1-2, with D maybe TRBD1 (6 bases). The germline CDR1 and CDR2 sequences are MNHEY and SVGAGI. Between the trimmed V and J ends, which lost 2 bases and 8 bases, there was a span of 15 bases. The CDR3 runs to 14 residues.

V and J are TRBV30 and TRBJ1-1; 9 positions agree with TRBD1. The CDR3 extends over 17 amino acids. V dropped 2 bases and J dropped 0; count of bases not matched to a gene: 10. Germline lookup yields CDR1 GTSNPN and CDR2 SVGIG (reference sequence). CDR3 protein: CAWSKGQGLFVNTEAFF. CDR3 DNA sequence: TGTGCCTGGAGTAAGGGACAGGGTTTGTTTGTGAACACTGAAGCTTTCTTT.

V is TRBV11-1 and J is TRBJ2-7; tentatively, D is TRBD1 or TRBD2 (5 bases each). The CDR3 loop spans 12 amino acids. From germline, CDR1 is SGHAT and CDR2 FQDESV (reference sequence). The V end was cut by 0 bases, the J end by 6 bases, with 6 bases between. CDR3 coding DNA: TGTGCCAGCAGCTTAGCAGGGACCGAGCAGTACTTC. Its protein product is CASSLAGTEQYF.

V and J are TRBV5-1 and TRBJ2-5; D is unresolved. The germline V gene encodes CDR1 SGHRS and CDR2 YFSETQ. V gave up 2 bases and J gave up 2 bases, with 10 bases separating them. The CDR3 length is 14 residues. The CDR3 bases are TGCGCCAGCAGCTTCGGAGAGTATCAAGAGACCCAGTACTTC. Protein: CASSFGEYQETQYF.

This chain joins TRBV4-1 and TRBJ1-2, with D possibly being TRBD1 (5 bases). CDR1 and CDR2 from the germline V gene are MGHRA and YSYEKL. Trimming removed 5 bases from V and 7 bases from J, with 14 bases in between. The CDR3 is made up of 13 amino acids. The CDR3 nucleotides are TGCGCCAGCAGCTCGCAGGGCCCCTCTGGCTACACCTTC. Its protein product is CASSSQGPSGYTF.

In this sample, this clone turned up a few times. The chain has TRBV19 and TRBJ1-6, with 10 bases fitting TRBD1. Germline values: CDR1 LNHDA, CDR2 SQIVND (reference sequence). Trimming at V came to 7 bases and at J to 7 bases, leaving 10 bases not matched to a gene. This CDR3 region has 16 residues. CDR3 protein: CASNPRDRGGNSPLHF. CDR3 nucleotide sequence: TGTGCCAGTAACCCTCGGGACAGGGGTGGCAATTCACCCCTCCACTTT.

The CDR3 region has the DNA TGTGCCAGCAGTTACTCGACGATGCACTCTGGAAACACCATATATTTT. Its translation: CASSYSTMHSGNTIYF. The chain links TRBV6-5 to TRBJ1-3; no clear D gene. Germline V gives CDR1 MNHEY, CDR2 SVGAGI. The CDR3 extends over 16 amino acids. Trimming removed 0 bases from V and 0 bases from J, with 9 bases in between.

This sequence joins TRBV3-1 (or the pseudogene TRBV3-2) and TRBJ1-4; D ambiguous. This CDR3 region has 15 residues. Germline CDR1 LGHDT, CDR2 YNNKEL (reference sequence). V was cut by 1 base and J by 2 bases, with 8 bases left in between. CDR3 nucleotide sequence: TGTGCCAGCAGCCAAGCCACGTCCACTAATGAAAAACTGTTTTTT. It specifies CASSQATSTNEKLFF.

The chain couples TRBV10-3 to TRBJ1-2; possibly TRBD1 for D (5 bases). V was shortened by 3 bases and J by 8 bases, with 13 bases between the two germline ends. Germline values: CDR1 ENHRY, CDR2 SYGVKD. The CDR3 has 13 amino acids. CDR3 sequence: CAISEGAAGGYTF. CDR3 sequence (DNA): TGTGCCATCAGTGAAGGGGCAGCCGGGGGCTACACCTTC.

V and J are TRBV4-2 and TRBJ2-1, with D uncertain. The CDR3 runs to 15 residues. The germline V gene has CDR1 LGHNA and CDR2 YNFKEQ. The V and J ends lost 0 bases and 4 bases respectively, with 10 bases between them. The CDR3 spells CASSQDGNNYNEQFF. In DNA form, the CDR3 reads TGTGCCAGCAGCCAAGATGGTAACAATTACAATGAGCAGTTCTTC.

About this clone itself: The sample holds other DNA sequences that translate to the same CDR3. The chain has TRBV11-2 and TRBJ2-3; no clear D gene. The germline V gene has CDR1 SGHAT and CDR2 FQNNGV. Trimming took off 4 bases at V and 6 bases at J, with 14 bases between the two ends. The CDR3 consists of 14 residues. The DNA for the CDR3 is TGTGCCAGCAGCTCCCTAGGGCCCACGGATACGCAGTATTTT. The encoded protein is CASSSLGPTDTQYF.

V gene TRBV15 combines with J gene TRBJ2-1; 8 bases map to TRBD2. There are 15 residues in the CDR3. The V gene's germline CDR1 is LNHNV and CDR2 YYDKDF (reference sequence). The junction had 8 bases not matched to a gene; V was cut back by 1 base and J by 9 bases. The CDR3 nucleotides read TGTGCCACCAGCAGAGGGGGGACTAGTCTGCCTGAGCAGTTCTTC. Translating it yields CATSRGGTSLPEQFF.

A few counts support this clone. This chain uses TRBV6-6 with TRBJ2-7; D perhaps matches TRBD1 (6 bases). The CDR3 covers 13 residues. Trimming shortened V by 5 bases and J by 3 bases, and 11 bases separated the two germline ends. Germline V gene lookup returns CDR1 MNHNY and CDR2 SVGAGI (reference sequence). CDR3 residues: CASSRTADYEQYF. DNA for the CDR3: TGTGCCAGCAGTCGGACAGCGGACTACGAGCAGTACTTC.